The rows below give T cell receptor beta chains drawn from one sample of a study of cytomegalovirus exposure and HLA in healthy donors. Using immunoSEQ multiplex PCR, the repertoire was profiled, and TCRdb retains in-frame clones only, with some absent. The sample shows approximately 150,000 clones, around three quarters of them seen only once. The material sequenced was PBMCs. Receptor source: a man between 35 and 55 years old in good health and CMV-seronegative. Each CDR3 is given with its conserved first and last residue. The D gene is left open where the match is weak. Clone size is stated in some rows and not others, as once, few, many or a class when expanded.

d_gene	abundance	j_gene	v_gene	CDR3aa	CDR3nt
-	-	TRBJ2-1	TRBV9	CASSVGDFFSSYNEQFF	TGTGCCAGCAGCGTAGGGGACTTTTTTAGCTCCTACAATGAGCAGTTCTTC
-	-	TRBJ1-1	TRBV2	CASTWDKGTEAFF	TGTGCCAGCACCTGGGACAAGGGCACTGAAGCTTTCTTT
TRBD1	-	TRBJ2-3	TRBV18	CASSPGQGGTDTQYF	TGTGCCAGCTCACCGGGACAGGGCGGCACAGATACGCAGTATTTT
TRBD2	-	TRBJ2-7	TRBV28	CASSSYSGSSYEQYF	TGTGCCAGCAGCTCCTATAGCGGGAGCTCCTACGAGCAGTACTTC
-	-	TRBJ2-7	TRBV28	CASSLWAGAYEQYF	TGTGCCAGCAGTTTATGGGCAGGGGCCTACGAGCAGTACTTC
TRBD2	-	TRBJ2-5	TRBV19	CASNTGTSGQETQYF	TGTGCCAGTAACACTGGGACTAGCGGCCAAGAGACCCAGTACTTC
TRBD2	-	TRBJ2-1	TRBV13	CASSLDREGYSYNEQFF	TGTGCCAGCAGCTTAGACCGGGAGGGGTACTCCTACAATGAGCAGTTCTTC
-	-	TRBJ2-4	TRBV28	CASSLGGTAKNIQYF	TGTGCCAGCAGTTTGGGGGGTACGGCCAAAAACATTCAGTACTTC
-	-	TRBJ2-3	TRBV28	CASTRAGGTDTQYF	TGTGCCAGCACCCGGGCCGGGGGCACAGATACGCAGTATTTT
-	-	TRBJ1-1	TRBV7-2	CASSYTNGNTEAFF	TGTGCCAGCAGCTACACTAATGGGAACACTGAAGCTTTCTTT
-	-	TRBJ1-1	TRBV19	CASSKYIGGTEAFF	TGTGCCAGTAGTAAGTATATCGGGGGCACTGAAGCTTTCTTT
-	-	TRBJ2-1	TRBV27	CASSFGAGDVMEQFF	TGTGCCAGCAGTTTCGGTGCAGGGGACGTTATGGAGCAGTTCTTC
-	-	TRBJ1-3	TRBV9	CASSAGSGNTIYF	TGTGCCAGCAGCGCCGGGTCCGGAAACACCATATATTTT
-	once	TRBJ1-1	TRBV9	CASSQNTEAFF	TGTGCCAGCAGTCAGAACACTGAAGCTTTCTTT
-	-	TRBJ1-2	TRBV21-1	CASSSPRSYGYTF	TGTGCCAGCAGCTCACCACGGAGCTATGGCTACACCTTC
TRBD2	few	TRBJ2-3	TRBV30	CAWSWTSVTDTQYF	TGTGCCTGGAGTTGGACTAGCGTCACAGATACGCAGTATTTT
-	-	TRBJ2-1	TRBV5-1	CASREVDEQFF	TGCGCCAGCAGGGAGGTTGATGAGCAGTTCTTC
-	-	TRBJ2-3	TRBV6-5	CASSYSPSTDTQYF	TGTGCCAGCAGTTACTCCCCTAGCACAGATACGCAGTATTTT
-	-	TRBJ1-2	TRBV14	CASSQSPGGGDGYTF	TGTGCCAGCAGCCAAAGCCCCGGGGGGGGCGATGGCTACACCTTC
-	-	TRBJ2-2	TRBV30	CAWSAGTGELFF	TGTGCCTGGAGTGCAGGGACCGGGGAGCTGTTTTTT
TRBD1	-	TRBJ1-2	TRBV6-1	CASTGDTGAGESYTF	TGTGCCAGCACCGGAGATACAGGGGCCGGAGAGAGCTACACCTTC
TRBD1	-	TRBJ2-7	TRBV19	CASIGTDSYEQYF	TGTGCCAGTATCGGGACAGACTCCTACGAGCAGTACTTC
TRBD2	-	TRBJ2-5	TRBV11-3	CASSPGLADLQETQYF	TGTGCCAGCAGCCCGGGACTAGCGGACCTCCAAGAGACCCAGTACTTC
TRBD1	few	TRBJ1-3	TRBV30	CAWSGDRGNTIYF	TGTGCCTGGAGCGGGGACAGGGGGAACACCATATATTTT
TRBD2	once	TRBJ2-6	TRBV10-3	CAISVGTSGANGLTF	TGTGCCATCAGTGTTGGGACTAGCGGGGCCAACGGCCTGACTTTC
-	-	TRBJ1-3	TRBV7-2	CASSPDEGEGNTIYF	TGTGCCAGCAGCCCGGATGAGGGAGAGGGAAACACCATATATTTT
TRBD1	few	TRBJ1-1	TRBV19	CASSPGGWDTEAFF	TGTGCCAGTAGTCCAGGGGGGTGGGACACTGAAGCTTTCTTT
TRBD1	once	TRBJ1-1	TRBV5-5	CASSLTDRGNTEAFF	TGTGCCAGCAGCCTAACCGACAGGGGGAACACTGAAGCTTTCTTT
-	-	TRBJ2-3	TRBV28	CASSFLRGGTDTQYF	TGTGCCAGCAGTTTCCTAAGGGGCGGCACAGATACGCAGTATTTT
-	-	TRBJ2-6	TRBV28	CATKDSDSSGANVLTF	TGTGCCACCAAGGACAGTGACAGCTCTGGGGCCAACGTCCTGACTTTC
-	-	TRBJ1-1	TRBV2	CASRAGVSTEAFF	TGTGCCAGCAGGGCAGGGGTGTCGACTGAAGCTTTCTTT
-	-	TRBJ1-2	TRBV30	CAWTGQANYGYTF	TGTGCCTGGACGGGACAAGCTAACTATGGCTACACCTTC
TRBD1	few	TRBJ1-1	TRBV18	CASSPGQGSTEAFF	TGTGCCAGCTCACCGGGACAGGGATCCACTGAAGCTTTCTTT
-	-	TRBJ1-6	TRBV7-6	CASSLVDRQWSNSPLHF	TGTGCCAGCAGCTTGGTAGACAGGCAGTGGAGTAATTCACCCCTCCACTTT
-	-	TRBJ2-5	TRBV5-1	CASSLEGWQETQYF	TGCGCCAGCAGCCTGGAGGGGTGGCAAGAGACCCAGTACTTC
TRBD1	-	TRBJ2-5	TRBV13	CASSSGQGRTQYF	TGTGCCAGCAGCTCCGGACAGGGACGGACCCAGTACTTC
-	-	TRBJ2-3	TRBV9	CASSVVDGRTDTQYF	TGTGCCAGCAGCGTAGTTGACGGGAGAACAGATACGCAGTATTTT
TRBD1	-	TRBJ2-1	TRBV27	CASSSRDRVSNEQFF	TGTGCCAGCAGTAGCCGGGACAGGGTATCCAATGAGCAGTTCTTC
TRBD1	-	TRBJ1-3	TRBV5-4	CASSLVFSGGRNTIYF	TGTGCCAGCAGCTTGGTTTTTTCAGGGGGCAGAAACACCATATATTTT
-	-	TRBJ2-6	TRBV10-1	CASSAGTAGSGANVLTF	TGCGCCAGCAGTGCCGGGACAGCGGGCTCTGGGGCCAACGTCCTGACTTTC
TRBD2	-	TRBJ2-3	TRBV19	CASTASGTSTDTQYF	TGTGCCAGTACCGCTAGCGGGACCAGCACAGATACGCAGTATTTT
-	-	TRBJ2-6	TRBV5-1	CASSLGGRQASGANGLTF	TGCGCCAGCAGCTTGGGGGGCAGGCAAGCCTCTGGGGCCAACGGCCTGACTTTC
TRBD1	once	TRBJ2-7	TRBV5-6	CASSLRRQGTVEQYF	TGTGCCAGCAGCTTGCGTAGACAGGGAACGGTCGAGCAGTACTTC
-	-	TRBJ1-5	TRBV12-5	CASGLVGREQHF	TGTGCTAGTGGTTTGGTAGGCAGGGAACAGCATTTT
TRBD2	-	TRBJ2-5	TRBV5-1	CASSLYGSSGSETQYF	TGCGCCAGCAGCTTGTACGGGTCTAGCGGGAGTGAGACCCAGTACTTC
-	-	TRBJ2-3	TRBV28	CASLSPARDTQYF	TGTGCCAGCCTATCCCCTGCACGGGATACGCAGTATTTT
-	once	TRBJ1-5	TRBV27	CASSHTSNQPQHF	TGTGCCAGCAGCCACACTAGCAATCAGCCCCAGCATTTT
-	-	TRBJ1-5	TRBV19	CASSIVARVGNQPQHF	TGTGCCAGTAGTATAGTGGCCAGGGTGGGCAATCAGCCCCAGCATTTT